This is a list of T cell receptor beta chains from one sample in a study of beta chain features in type 1 diabetes. Produced via immunoSEQ multiplex PCR; TCRdb's table is partial and in-frame only. The sample records under 150,000 clones, about 7% being singletons. What was sequenced was central memory CD4+ T cells from blood. These receptors originate from a woman aged 25 to 45 in good health. The CDR3 runs from the conserved cysteine through the conserved F or W. A D gene is named only where the DNA matches it firmly. Clone size is shown for a subset of rows, as once, few, many or a class of expanded clone.

D: -; V: TRBV28; J: TRBJ1-2; size: few; CDR3: CASSLLRNRYTF; DNA: TGTGCCAGCAGTTTACTGCGCAACCGCTACACCTTC
D: TRBD2; V: TRBV7-3; J: TRBJ2-7; size: -; CDR3: CASSTGLAGAEQYF; DNA: TGTGCCAGCAGCACGGGACTAGCGGGAGCGGAGCAGTACTTC
D: TRBD2; V: TRBV7-2; J: TRBJ2-7; size: -; CDR3: CASSIGLAGVSEQYF; DNA: TGTGCCAGCAGCATTGGACTAGCGGGAGTAAGTGAGCAGTACTTC
D: -; V: TRBV19; J: TRBJ2-7; size: few; CDR3: CASSTRLSSYEQYF; DNA: TGTGCCAGTAGTACCCGACTTAGTTCCTACGAGCAGTACTTC
D: -; V: TRBV28; J: TRBJ1-1; size: few; CDR3: CASSPHQVTGEAFF; DNA: TGTGCCAGCAGTCCCCACCAGGTGACAGGAGAAGCTTTCTTT
D: TRBD1; V: TRBV30; J: TRBJ2-7; size: few; CDR3: CAWSPKDRGGYEQYF; DNA: TGTGCCTGGAGTCCCAAAGACAGGGGGGGCTACGAGCAGTACTTC
D: -; V: TRBV7-2; J: TRBJ2-4; size: few; CDR3: CASSLGGGRKNIQYF; DNA: TGTGCCAGCAGCTTAGGGGGGGGGCGCAAAAACATTCAGTACTTC
D: TRBD2; V: TRBV19; J: TRBJ2-5; size: -; CDR3: CASSTRTSGRGGQETQYF; DNA: TGTGCCAGTAGTACTCGGACTAGCGGGAGGGGGGGCCAAGAGACCCAGTACTTC
D: TRBD1; V: TRBV6-5; J: TRBJ1-2; size: once; CDR3: CASSPWTGADYGYTF; DNA: TGTGCCAGCAGCCCTTGGACAGGGGCGGACTATGGCTACACCTTC
D: -; V: TRBV4-2; J: TRBJ1-4; size: few; CDR3: CASSQVGQSAVNEKLFF; DNA: TGTGCCAGCAGCCAAGTGGGGCAATCGGCGGTTAATGAAAAACTGTTTTTT
D: -; V: TRBV4-2; J: TRBJ1-4; size: -; CDR3: CASSSQDSSHEKLFF; DNA: TGTGCCAGCAGCTCCCAGGACAGTAGTCATGAAAAACTGTTTTTT
D: -; V: TRBV10-3; J: TRBJ2-3; size: -; CDR3: CAISESQPNTQYF; DNA: TGTGCCATCAGTGAGTCACAGCCAAATACGCAGTATTTT
D: -; V: TRBV28; J: TRBJ1-2; size: -; CDR3: CASSLPLYGYTF; DNA: TGTGCCAGCAGTCTACCCCTCTATGGCTACACCTTC
D: TRBD2; V: TRBV27; J: TRBJ2-7; size: -; CDR3: CASSHRREAYEQYF; DNA: TGTGCCAGCAGTCACCGACGGGAGGCGTACGAGCAGTACTTC
D: -; V: TRBV18; J: TRBJ2-1; size: few; CDR3: CASSPRLTDNEQFF; DNA: TGTGCCAGCTCACCGAGACTAACGGACAATGAGCAGTTCTTC
D: -; V: TRBV5-5; J: TRBJ1-2; size: many; CDR3: CASSLGATGYGYTF; DNA: TGTGCCAGCAGCTTGGGAGCGACAGGCTATGGCTACACCTTC
D: TRBD2; V: TRBV18; J: TRBJ2-1; size: few; CDR3: CASSTLAGGIEQFF; DNA: TGTGCCAGCTCAACGCTAGCGGGCGGGATTGAGCAGTTCTTC
D: TRBD2; V: TRBV4-2; J: TRBJ2-1; size: many; CDR3: CASSQELAGAYNEQFF; DNA: TGTGCCAGCAGCCAAGAACTAGCGGGAGCGTACAATGAGCAGTTCTTC
D: -; V: TRBV14; J: TRBJ2-2; size: few; CDR3: CASSKRLRISGELFF; DNA: TGTGCCAGCAGCAAGCGGCTCCGGATCTCCGGGGAGCTGTTTTTT
D: TRBD2; V: TRBV18; J: TRBJ2-7; size: few; CDR3: CASSPLPSGQTYEQYF; DNA: TGTGCCAGCTCACCACTCCCTAGCGGCCAAACCTACGAGCAGTACTTC
D: -; V: TRBV5-4; J: TRBJ2-5; size: few; CDR3: CASSKDSGHQETQYF; DNA: TGTGCCAGCAGCAAAGACAGTGGCCACCAAGAGACCCAGTACTTC
D: -; V: TRBV5-4; J: TRBJ1-2; size: -; CDR3: CASSSGENYGYTF; DNA: TGTGCCAGCAGCTCAGGGGAGAACTATGGCTACACCTTC
D: TRBD1; V: TRBV25-1; J: TRBJ1-5; size: many; CDR3: CASSDLTGDQPQHF; DNA: TGTGCCAGCAGTGATCTGACAGGGGATCAGCCCCAGCATTTT
D: TRBD2; V: TRBV7-9; J: TRBJ2-3; size: many; CDR3: CASSSGLAGVADTQYF; DNA: TGTGCCAGCAGCTCGGGACTAGCGGGAGTGGCGGATACGCAGTATTTT
D: TRBD1; V: TRBV11-2; J: TRBJ2-5; size: few; CDR3: CASSPGQSETQYF; DNA: TGCGCCAGCAGCCCGGGACAGTCGGAGACCCAGTACTTC
D: -; V: TRBV25-1; J: TRBJ2-1; size: few; CDR3: CASSLHGFNEQFF; DNA: TGTGCCAGCAGTCTTCACGGGTTCAATGAGCAGTTCTTC
D: -; V: TRBV4-3; J: TRBJ1-3; size: few; CDR3: CASSQDFQASGNTIYF; DNA: TGCGCCAGCAGCCAAGATTTCCAGGCCTCTGGAAACACCATATATTTT
D: -; V: TRBV7-2; J: TRBJ2-1; size: few; CDR3: CASSLGGTGYNEQFF; DNA: TGTGCCAGCTCCCTAGGAGGCACCGGCTACAATGAGCAGTTCTTC
D: TRBD1; V: TRBV18; J: TRBJ2-7; size: few; CDR3: CASSSGQGYEQYF; DNA: TGTGCCAGCTCATCGGGACAGGGGTACGAGCAGTACTTC
D: -; V: TRBV28; J: TRBJ1-1; size: few; CDR3: CASSLAGGHAGTEAFF; DNA: TGTGCCAGCAGTTTAGCGGGGGGGCATGCGGGCACTGAAGCTTTCTTT